Listed here are 28 T cell receptor beta chains from one sample, sequenced in a study of cytomegalovirus exposure and HLA in healthy donors (dated by TCRdb to the late 2010s). Receptors were amplified or captured by the immunoSEQ multiplex PCR assay. A mixture of 60 forward primers for TCR Vbeta segments and 13 reverse primers for TCR Jbeta segments was used in the multiplex PCR. Entries here come from immuneACCESS through TCRdb and include only in-frame sequences with V and J called. Some clones fail to appear in such tables; in the studies checked, an unresolved V gene covers under half of the shortfall, and the cause of the remainder is unknown. The sample table lists roughly 180,000 clones, roughly 70% of them with a count of one. The ten largest clones represent approximately 2.9% of the sample. The specimen was PBMCs. These receptors all come from a male donor in good health and CMV-seronegative.

The rearrangement joins TRBV9 to TRBJ1-3; perhaps TRBD1 as D (6 bases). This CDR3 contains 18 residues. Germline lookup yields CDR1 SGDLS and CDR2 YYNGEE. With 3 bases removed from V and 0 bases from J, the gap between germline ends came to 19 bases. CDR3 nucleotide sequence: TGTGCCAGCAGCGCCCTATCACAGGGCTTCTTCTCTGGAAACACCATATATTTT. It is translated as CASSALSQGFFSGNTIYF. Full variable domain (outside the CDR3, taken from reference TRBV9 and TRBJ1-3): DSGVTQTPKHLITATGQRVTLRCSPRSGDLSVYWYQQSLDQGLQFLIQYYNGEERAKGNILERFSAQQFPDLHSELNLSSLELGDSALYFCASSALSQGFFSGNTIYFGEGSWLTVV.

This rearrangement joins TRBV9 to TRBJ1-4; D is ambiguous. This CDR3 contains 15 residues. CDR1 SGDLS and CDR2 YYNGEE come from the germline V gene. V was cut by 1 base and J by 8 bases, with 15 bases left in between. CDR3 in amino acids: CASSVSPLGGEKLFF. The DNA of the CDR3 is TGTGCCAGCAGCGTAAGCCCTCTGGGAGGGGAAAAACTGTTTTTT. The full variable domain, its missing parts supplied by reference TRBV9 and TRBJ1-4, is DSGVTQTPKHLITATGQRVTLRCSPRSGDLSVYWYQQSLDQGLQFLIQYYNGEERAKGNILERFSAQQFPDLHSELNLSSLELGDSALYFCASSVSPLGGEKLFFGSGTQLSVL.

The chain recombines TRBV6-6 with TRBJ1-5; tentatively, D is TRBD1 (5 bases). This CDR3 has 14 amino acids. Germline CDR1 MNHNY, CDR2 SVGAGI (reference sequence). V was cut by 11 bases and J by 2 bases, with 16 bases left in between. The CDR3 DNA reads as TGTGCCGTCAATGTGGGGGGTCGCAATCAGCCCCAGCATTTT. Translating gives CAVNVGGRNQPQHF.

The V gene is TRBV4-2, the J gene TRBJ2-3, with 7 bases aligning to TRBD1. CDR1 LGHNA and CDR2 YNFKEQ come from the germline V gene. CDR3 length equals 16 residues. With 0 bases clipped from V and 3 bases from J, the junction kept 6 bases outside the gene matches. Here the CDR3 DNA reads TGTGCCAGCAGCCAAGATCAGGGGGATGGGACAGATACGCAGTATTTT. Residues: CASSQDQGDGTDTQYF.

This chain connects TRBV30 to TRBJ2-2; maybe TRBD2 (6 bases). The CDR3 is 15 amino acids. V lost 1 base and J lost 3, with 12 bases in between. CDR1 is GTSNPN, CDR2 SVGIG, per germline (reference sequence). This CDR3 is CAWSGASAYTGELFF. The CDR3 nucleotides read TGTGCCTGGAGTGGAGCTAGCGCGTACACCGGGGAGCTGTTTTTT.

The V call is TRBV28, the J call TRBJ2-1, with TRBD2 matching 9 bases. V shed 6 bases, J shed 3 bases, and the junction held 6 bases outside the gene matches. CDR3 length equals 15 residues. CDR1 and CDR2 (germline): MDHEN, SYDVKM. CDR3 nucleotides: TGTGCCAGCAGAGAGGAGCGGGAGGTCTACAATGAGCAGTTCTTC. Protein sequence: CASREEREVYNEQFF.

This chain links TRBV19 with TRBJ1-5; 9 bases map to TRBD1. This CDR3 is built from 13 residues. Trimming at V came to 5 bases and at J to 7 bases, leaving 3 bases not matched to a gene. Germline CDR1 reads LNHDA; CDR2 reads SQIVND (reference sequence). CDR3: CASSGQGTQPQHF. CDR3 nucleotides: TGTGCCAGTAGTGGACAGGGGACCCAGCCCCAGCATTTT.

CDR3 region: CASSLQASGAYEQYF. The CDR3 DNA sequence: TGTGCCAGCAGTTTACAGGCTAGCGGGGCCTACGAGCAGTACTTC. J is TRBJ2-7 and V is TRBV27, with TRBD2 matching over 9 bases. J gave up 2 bases and V 2 bases, and 4 bases lay outside the gene matches. Germline loops: CDR1 MNHEY, CDR2 SMNVEV (reference sequence). The CDR3 has 15 residues.

The V call is TRBV6-5, the J call TRBJ1-3; 7 bases match TRBD1. CDR3 length: 15 amino acids. In germline, CDR1 is MNHEY, CDR2 SVGAGI. J was trimmed by 7 bases and V by 0 bases; bases with no gene match: 6. CDR3 amino acids: CASSYSTGIQNTIYF. The CDR3 DNA reads as TGTGCCAGCAGTTACTCGACAGGGATTCAGAACACCATATATTTT.

The CDR3 DNA sequence: TGTGCCAGCAGGGCCTGGGATACGCAGTATTTT. It encodes CASRAWDTQYF. The chain has TRBV28 and TRBJ2-3; D is uncertain. Trimming took 6 bases from V and 6 from J, leaving 7 bases between them. The germline V gene encodes CDR1 MDHEN and CDR2 SYDVKM. This CDR3 is built from 11 residues. The full variable domain, its missing parts supplied by reference TRBV28 and TRBJ2-3, is DVKVTQSSRYLVKRTGEKVFLECVQDMDHENMFWYRQDPGLGLRLIYFSYDVKMKEKGDIPEGYSVSREKKERFSLILESASTNQTSMYLCASRAWDTQYFGPGTRLTVL.

This clone was picked up many times. The sample carries other DNA sequences with the same CDR3. The J gene is TRBJ1-5, the V gene TRBV29-1, with TRBD1 matching 8 bases. This CDR3 has 13 amino acids. Germline CDR1 reads SQVTM; CDR2 reads ANQGSEA. V shed 5 bases and J 3 bases; nucleotides not matched to a gene: 3. The CDR3: CSVTGGFNQPQHF. CDR3 nucleotides: TGCAGCGTTACAGGGGGATTCAATCAGCCCCAGCATTTT.

The rearrangement joins TRBV9 to TRBJ2-3; TRBD2 matches at 7 bases. The V gene's germline CDR1 is SGDLS and CDR2 YYNGEE. The V segment lost 4 bases and the J segment 1 base; nucleotides outside the gene matches: 18. CDR3 length: 19 residues. The CDR3 nucleotides are TGTGCCAGCAGCCTTACCTCTCGCGCCCTAGCGGCGCGCACAGATACGCAGTATTTT. Protein: CASSLTSRALAARTDTQYF. The whole variable domain, filled in from reference TRBV9 and TRBJ2-3, reads DSGVTQTPKHLITATGQRVTLRCSPRSGDLSVYWYQQSLDQGLQFLIQYYNGEERAKGNILERFSAQQFPDLHSELNLSSLELGDSALYFCASSLTSRALAARTDTQYFGPGTRLTVL.

V gene TRBV15 combines with J gene TRBJ1-5; no reliable D call. Trimming removed 1 base at V and 4 bases at J, with 8 bases between. This CDR3 is built from 14 residues. Germline loops: CDR1 LNHNV, CDR2 YYDKDF (reference sequence). The DNA for the CDR3 is TGTGCCACCAGCAGAGGGAGCGAGAATCAGCCCCAGCATTTT. Its translation is CATSRGSENQPQHF.

The chain joins TRBV4-1 to TRBJ1-5; possible D gene TRBD1, 6 bases. Germline lookup yields CDR1 MGHRA and CDR2 YSYEKL. The CDR3 runs 14 residues. V dropped 6 bases and J dropped 5 bases, with 14 bases sitting between them. The CDR3 sequence: CASRPTGFDQPQHF. The CDR3 bases are TGCGCCAGCAGGCCCACAGGGTTCGATCAGCCCCAGCATTTT.

CDR3 coding DNA: TGTGCCAGCAGCCGAGCCCGATTGAACACCGGGGAGCTGTTTTTT. This translates into CASSRARLNTGELFF. This sequence joins TRBV28 and TRBJ2-2; D call uncertain. There are 15 residues in the CDR3. Between the trimmed V and J ends, which lost 6 bases and 1 base, there was a span of 12 bases. Germline V gene lookup returns CDR1 MDHEN and CDR2 SYDVKM.

The chain uses TRBV4-1 and TRBJ2-3; 7 bases line up with TRBD1. The germline V gene encodes CDR1 MGHRA and CDR2 YSYEKL. The V and J ends lost 0 bases and 5 bases, in that order; junction bases with no gene match: 11. The length of the CDR3 is 17 residues. CDR3 sequence: CASSQDRRQGLKDTQYF. Here the CDR3 DNA reads TGCGCCAGCAGCCAAGATCGAAGACAGGGCCTTAAAGATACGCAGTATTTT.

The chain couples TRBV30 to TRBJ2-1; weak D call: TRBD2 (7 bases). Trimming cost V 0 bases and J 6 bases, with 15 bases left between them. Germline CDR1 is GTSNPN and CDR2 is SVGIG (reference sequence). CDR3 length: 15 amino acids. The CDR3 is CAWSVGGGPSNEQFF. CDR3 bases: TGTGCCTGGAGTGTAGGGGGAGGGCCGTCCAATGAGCAGTTCTTC.

CDR3 coding DNA: TGTGCCAGCAGGAACTGGACAGGGGGCTCTTCCTATAATTCACCCCTCCACTTT. This codes for CASRNWTGGSSYNSPLHF. The chain uses TRBV2 and TRBJ1-6; 11 bases line up with TRBD1. Germline trimming cut 6 bases from V and 1 base from J; bases unmatched to any gene: 8. CDR1 is SNHLY, CDR2 FYNNEI, per germline. This CDR3 contains 18 residues.

The rearrangement links TRBV25-1 to TRBJ2-7; the D is unclear. CDR3 length: 11 residues. From germline, CDR1 is MGHDK and CDR2 SYGVNS. V lost 1 base, J lost 6 bases, and 4 bases lay in between. CDR3 sequence reads: CASSESGEQYF. In nucleotides, the CDR3 is TGTGCCAGCAGTGAATCCGGCGAGCAGTACTTC.

The rearrangement links TRBV27 to TRBJ2-3; 15 bases are shared with TRBD2. CDR3 length: 17 residues. Germline-derived CDR1 and CDR2 are MNHEY and SMNVEV (reference sequence). The V and J ends lost 5 bases and 11 bases, in that order; junction bases with no gene match: 14. The CDR3, as DNA: TGTGCCAGCAGTCCACTAGGACTAGCGGGAGGGCCGTTAGGGCAGTATTTT. Encoded protein: CASSPLGLAGGPLGQYF.

CDR3 in amino acids: CASSEWDINQPQHF. CDR3 bases: TGTGCCAGCAGTGAATGGGACATCAATCAGCCCCAGCATTTT. The chain employs TRBV6-1 and TRBJ1-5; possibly TRBD1 for D (6 bases). The germline gives CDR1 MNHNS, CDR2 SASEGT. V dropped 2 bases and J dropped 3 bases, with 8 bases sitting between them. The CDR3 has 14 residues.

The chain couples TRBV5-1 to TRBJ1-2, with 7 bases aligning to TRBD1. Germline CDR1 is SGHRS and CDR2 is YFSETQ. The CDR3 is 13 residues long. Trimming cost V 1 base and J 3 bases; bases outside gene matches: 0. The CDR3 spells CASSLTGDYGYTF. The CDR3 region has the DNA TGCGCCAGCAGCTTGACAGGGGACTATGGCTACACCTTC.

The gene calls are TRBV6-5 and TRBJ1-5, with D hard to call. The V gene lost 5 bases and the J gene lost 0 bases, with 8 bases spanning the gap. CDR3 size: 14 residues. Germline-derived CDR1 and CDR2 are MNHEY and SVGAGI. The chain's CDR3 is CASSREYSNQPQHF. In nucleotides, the CDR3 is TGTGCCAGCAGTAGGGAGTATAGCAATCAGCCCCAGCATTTT.

This clone is a singleton in its sample. The rearrangement joins TRBV6-5 to TRBJ1-5; D perhaps matches TRBD1 (5 bases). The CDR3 contains 14 residues. Germline CDR1 MNHEY, CDR2 SVGAGI. Trimming removed 6 bases from V and 7 bases from J, with 16 bases in between. CDR3 loop: CASSLGLLGQPQHF. CDR3 DNA: TGTGCCAGCAGCTTGGGACTCCTTGGACAGCCCCAGCATTTT.

V and J are TRBV5-1 and TRBJ2-5; tentative D call: TRBD1 (6 bases). Trimming took 4 bases from V and 0 from J, leaving 16 bases between them. This CDR3 has 16 residues. CDR1 and CDR2 (germline): SGHRS, YFSETQ. CDR3 sequence (DNA): TGCGCCAGCAGCCGCACCCCAAACAGGGACCAAGAGACCCAGTACTTC. Protein sequence: CASSRTPNRDQETQYF.

CDR3 sequence: CASSPGGTENEKLFF. DNA of the CDR3: TGTGCCAGCAGCCCAGGAGGGACAGAGAATGAAAAACTGTTTTTT. The chain joins TRBV7-9 to TRBJ1-4, with 7 bases lining up with TRBD1. This CDR3 spans 15 amino acids. CDR1 and CDR2 (germline): SEHNR, FQNEAQ (reference sequence). Trimming at V came to 5 bases and at J to 5 bases, leaving 8 bases not matched to a gene.

V usage is TRBV12-5 and J usage is TRBJ1-5; TRBD1 matches at 10 bases. The CDR3 totals 19 residues. CDR1 LGHNT and CDR2 FRNRAP come from the germline V gene. The junction had 13 bases not matched to a gene; V was cut back by 4 bases and J by 1 base. Here the CDR3 DNA reads TGTGCTAGTGGTTCCCTGGGACAGGGGAATAGAATGAGCAATCAGCCCCAGCATTTT. Protein: CASGSLGQGNRMSNQPQHF. Supplemented by reference TRBV12-5 and TRBJ1-5, the full variable domain reads DARVTQTPRHKVTEMGQEVTMRCQPILGHNTVFWYRQTMMQGLELLAYFRNRAPLDDSGMPKDRFSAEMPDATLATLKIQPSEPRDSAVYFCASGSLGQGNRMSNQPQHFGDGTRLSIL.

The rearrangement joins TRBV6-6 to TRBJ1-5, with D maybe TRBD1 (5 bases). This CDR3 is 13 amino acids long. Germline V gives CDR1 MNHNY, CDR2 SVGAGI (reference sequence). The V and J ends lost 8 bases and 4 bases respectively, with 12 bases between them. The DNA of the CDR3 is TGTGCCAGCGGGGCATCACCTAATCAGCCCCAGCATTTT. This encodes CASGASPNQPQHF.